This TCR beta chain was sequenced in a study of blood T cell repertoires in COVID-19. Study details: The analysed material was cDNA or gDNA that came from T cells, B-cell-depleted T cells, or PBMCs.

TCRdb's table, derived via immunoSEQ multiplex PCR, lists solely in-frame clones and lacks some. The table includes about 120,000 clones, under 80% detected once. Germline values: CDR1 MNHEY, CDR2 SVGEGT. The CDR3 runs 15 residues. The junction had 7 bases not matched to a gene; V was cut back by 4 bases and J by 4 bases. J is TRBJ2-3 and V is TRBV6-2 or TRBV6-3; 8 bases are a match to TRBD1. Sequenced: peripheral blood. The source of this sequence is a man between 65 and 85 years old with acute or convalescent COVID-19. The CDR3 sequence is CASSSTGAGADTQYF. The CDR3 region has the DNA TGTGCCAGCAGTTCGACAGGGGCTGGAGCAGATACGCAGTATTTT.